Shown below are 6 T cell receptor beta chains from a single sample sequenced in a study of T cell responses to AZD1222 COVID-19 vaccine. Clones were sequenced by immunoSEQ multiplex PCR, and TCRdb holds only the in-frame ones, with some missing. This sample has approximately 74,000 clones, with around four fifths found just once. Sequences were derived from peripheral blood, sampled on day 0 of AZD1222 vaccination. These receptors were obtained from an adult in good health.

The rearrangement joins TRBV27 to TRBJ1-2, with 8 bases aligning to TRBD1. Germline assignment: CDR1 MNHEY and CDR2 SMNVEV (reference sequence). The ends lost 6 bases at V and 5 bases at J; junction bases unmatched: 11. The CDR3 loop spans 15 amino acids. CDR3 coding DNA: TGTGCCAGCAGCAATAAACAGGGGGACCTTTATGGCTACACCTTC. It translates to CASSNKQGDLYGYTF.

The chain employs TRBV6-2 or TRBV6-3 and TRBJ2-7; 7 bases align to TRBD2. Germline-derived CDR1 and CDR2 are MNHEY and SVGEGT. J lost 7 bases, V lost 4 bases, and 13 bases had no gene match. The CDR3 runs 15 residues. This CDR3 reads CASSSPSGARWEQYF. In DNA form, the CDR3 reads TGTGCCAGCAGTTCCCCCAGCGGGGCACGGTGGGAGCAGTACTTC.

This clone was detected only a few times. The chain links TRBV7-2 to TRBJ1-2, with a tentative D call TRBD1 (5 bases). Between the trimmed V and J ends, which lost 5 bases and 6 bases, there was a span of 16 bases. Germline V gene sequence: CDR1 SGHTA, CDR2 FQGNSA. CDR3 length equals 14 residues. In DNA form, the CDR3 reads TGTGCCAGCAGCCCAACCCCCCCGGACAATGGCTACACCTTC. Translation gives CASSPTPPDNGYTF.

This clone has only one observation. The chain combines TRBV7-9 with TRBJ2-3, with D possibly being TRBD1 or TRBD2 (5 bases each). The CDR3 contains 14 residues. CDR1 and CDR2 (germline): SEHNR, FQNEAQ (reference sequence). The V end was cut by 8 bases, the J end by 2 bases, with 14 bases between. The CDR3 coding sequence is TGTGCCAGCGGAACGACTGGGACCACAGATACGCAGTATTTT. Translating it yields CASGTTGTTDTQYF.

This clone was observed a few times. This rearrangement joins TRBV7-2 to TRBJ2-3, with TRBD2 matching 10 bases. After removal of 2 bases from V and 4 bases from J, the junction contained 6 bases not matched to a gene. The germline V gene encodes CDR1 SGHTA and CDR2 FQGNSA. This CDR3 is 16 amino acids long. CDR3 in amino acids: CASSLSQRGGPDTQYF. The CDR3 nucleotides read TGTGCCAGCAGCTTATCCCAGCGGGGGGGCCCAGATACGCAGTATTTT.

This chain joins TRBV25-1 and TRBJ2-5, with unresolved D. Germline values: CDR1 MGHDK, CDR2 SYGVNS. The CDR3 sequence is 17 residues long. Trimming stripped 0 bases from V and 3 bases from J, with 17 bases between. The CDR3 loop is CASSEYKPVGLKETQYF. CDR3 sequence (DNA): TGTGCCAGCAGTGAATATAAGCCGGTTGGGCTGAAAGAGACCCAGTACTTC.